This TCR beta chain was sequenced for a study of shared clonotypes between healthy human individuals. An even split of each subset's genomic DNA across several immunoSEQ plates was performed. Source study methods: Junction-only sequences produced by ImmunoSEQ had no quality scores, so filtering differed. Only in-frame clones appear in the TCRdb table, and some are missing; sequencing was by immunoSEQ multiplex PCR. The DNA gave D and trimming, while V, J and clone size come from that table. The sample contains roughly 500,000 clones, 95% to 97% of which appear only once. CDR3 length: 17 amino acids. Germline V gene lookup returns CDR1 LNHNV and CDR2 YYDKDF (reference sequence). V shed 8 bases and J 6 bases; nucleotides not matched to a gene: 20. The study, taken as a whole, reports: Genetic and exposure-history diversity was limited by the few donors.

A word on this clone: Its specificity is unknown.

The V and J genes are TRBV15 and TRBJ2-3; 7 positions match TRBD2. The sample was naive CD4+ T cells sorted from blood. Subset denoted: CD45RA+ positively selected. The origin of this receptor is a woman aged 25-40 years in good health. The CDR3 region is CATLRAETSTSGDTQYF. CDR3 nucleotide sequence: TGTGCCACCTTGAGAGCGGAGACTAGCACTTCTGGGGATACGCAGTATTTT.